This T cell receptor (beta chain) was captured by sequencing in a study of monozygotic twins with inflammatory bowel disease. Study outcomes and limitations: Subtypes among T cells remained indistinguishable.

Germline V CDR1 and CDR2: SGHRS, YFSETQ. The CDR3 is 17 amino acids. Each UMI, carrying a 6-nucleotide sample barcode, came from template switching. TCRdb reprocessed the 5' RACE reads; each CDR3 protein has one entry and no DNA is given. The specimen's table records 350,000 to 400,000 distinct CDR3 sequences. With regard to this clonotype: What it recognizes is unknown.

The sequencing input was blood. The chain carries TRBV5-1 and TRBJ2-2; TCRdb outputs TRBD2, but without DNA this stays unchecked. This clonotype was sampled from a human donor with ulcerative colitis or Crohn's disease, or a healthy co-twin of an affected twin (not recorded which). The CDR3 region is CASSRISGGGGTGELFF.